This note documents a single TCR beta chain sequence. The sample comes from a study of blood T cell repertoires in COVID-19. Study-wide context: Samples taken during acute and convalescent COVID-19 were collected in the United States, Italy and Spain. The cDNA or gDNA used as material had been derived from T cells, B-cell-depleted T cells, or PBMCs.

As originally analysed: Nucleated cell number was recorded as an estimate derived from reference gene primer amplification. Profiled with immunoSEQ multiplex PCR; TCRdb holds only in-frame clones, not every one. The V and J calls and clone size are taken from that table; D and trimming were inferred from the DNA. The sample has some 80,000 clones; under 95% are singletons. Germline CDR1 and CDR2: SGHNT and YENEEA. J lost 4 bases, V lost 0 bases, and 4 bases had no gene match. This CDR3 has 16 amino acids. The receptor comes from an elderly woman with active or convalescent COVID-19. V and J are TRBV11-3 and TRBJ2-1; 9 bases fit TRBD2. The sample consisted of peripheral blood. The DNA of the CDR3 is TGTGCCAGCAGCTTAGAGGCGGGGGGGCCTTACAATGAGCAGTTCTTC. Translated: CASSLEAGGPYNEQFF.